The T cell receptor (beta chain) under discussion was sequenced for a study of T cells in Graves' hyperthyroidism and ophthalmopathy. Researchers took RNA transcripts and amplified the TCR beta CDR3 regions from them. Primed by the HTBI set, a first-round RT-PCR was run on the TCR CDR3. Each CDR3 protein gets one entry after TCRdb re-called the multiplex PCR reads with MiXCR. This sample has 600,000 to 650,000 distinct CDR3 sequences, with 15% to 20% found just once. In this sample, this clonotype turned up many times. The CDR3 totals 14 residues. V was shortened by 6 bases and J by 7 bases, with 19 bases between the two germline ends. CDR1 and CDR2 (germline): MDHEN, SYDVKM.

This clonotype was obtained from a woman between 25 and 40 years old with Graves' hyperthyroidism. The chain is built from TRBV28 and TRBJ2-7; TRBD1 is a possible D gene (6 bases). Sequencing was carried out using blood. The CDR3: CASSPAGTSSEQYF. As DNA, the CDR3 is TGTGCCAGCAGCCCCGCCGGGACATCCTCTGAGCAGTACTTC.